One sample yielded the 5 T cell receptor beta chains listed below, sequenced in a study of human T cells and chemical hapten exposure (dated by TCRdb to 2020 to 2022). The method behind the library was RACE. TCRdb lists the instrument as NextSeq 500. TCRdb reanalyzed the raw reads on its own, using fastp at Q25 for trimming and MiXCR for clone calling, and kept in-frame beta chains. Each entry is one CDR3 protein sequence, shown with its most common DNA and genes. This sample comprises about 62,000 distinct CDR3 sequences, roughly 6.7% of them detected only once. Clones ranked in the top ten supply approximately 1.6% of the sample. The time point label, as the study defines it: pre-sensitization, week 0. The treatment or condition label here, explained by the study, means: therapeutic diphenylcyclopropenone sensitization with weekly scalp DPC. The sample in question was whole blood, obtained in connection with sensitization to the hapten diphenylcyclopropenone (DPC). All receptors derive from a woman in her 30s with alopecia areata. Some clones in this sample may be carry-over from other donors' samples.

This clonotype was observed at least ten times. V is TRBV7-9 and J is TRBJ1-1, with D maybe TRBD1 (5 bases). This CDR3 comprises 14 residues. Trimming shortened V by 7 bases and J by 1 base, and 13 bases separated the two germline ends. Germline CDR1 and CDR2: SEHNR and FQNEAQ (reference sequence). CDR3 nucleotide sequence: TGTGCCAGCACCGAATGGGGGGAGAACACTGAAGCTTTCTTT. Translating gives CASTEWGENTEAFF.

This clonotype was detected ten times or more. V usage is TRBV3-1 and J usage is TRBJ2-3; TRBD1 might be the D (5 bases). Germline values: CDR1 LGHDT, CDR2 YNNKEL (reference sequence). The CDR3 runs to 17 residues. Between the trimmed V and J ends, which lost 0 bases and 0 bases, there was a span of 13 bases. For the CDR3, the DNA is TGTGCCAGCAGCCAAGAGGTGGGCAGGGCGAGCACAGATACGCAGTATTTT. Translation gives CASSQEVGRASTDTQYF.

Ten or more counts support this clonotype. In DNA, the CDR3 is TGTGCCAGCAATCCGGGCAGAAATCAGCCCCAGCATTTT. Translating gives CASNPGRNQPQHF. The chain carries TRBV12-3 or TRBV12-4 and TRBJ1-5; D not certain. This CDR3 is built from 13 residues. The V gene lost 7 bases and the J gene lost 4 bases, with 11 bases spanning the gap.

This clonotype was counted at least ten times. This chain links TRBV20-1 with TRBJ2-3; the D is unclear. The CDR3 runs to 13 residues. Germline CDR1 DFQATT, CDR2 SNEGSKA (reference sequence). The germline V and J ends were trimmed by 5 bases and 1 base, with 10 bases remaining between them. The CDR3 spells CSAPGGGTDTQYF. In DNA form, the CDR3 reads TGCAGTGCTCCGGGCGGAGGCACAGATACGCAGTATTTT.

This clonotype was counted many times. V and J are TRBV12-3 or TRBV12-4 and TRBJ2-7; D is perhaps TRBD1 (5 bases). The CDR3 covers 14 residues. V lost 7 bases and J lost 0, with 13 bases in between. The CDR3 nucleotides read TGTGCCAGCACCTGGGGCTCTAGCTCCTACGAGCAGTACTTC. The encoded protein is CASTWGSSSYEQYF.